Listed below are T cell receptor beta chains from one sample, sequenced in a study of technical replicates of blood from several donors. The assay was immunoSEQ multiplex PCR, and TCRdb's table has in-frame clones only and misses some. The sample contains roughly 60,000 clones, nearly 95% of which appear only once. The sample was PBMCs. These receptor sequences come from a human donor in good health. Some clones in this sample may be carry-over from other donors' samples. Each CDR3 is given with its conserved first and last residue. A D gene is named only where the DNA matches it firmly. Size is stated for part of the rows, as once, few or many counts, or as a class when the clone is expanded.

V gene	J gene	clone size	D gene	CDR3 DNA	CDR3 protein
TRBV7-9	TRBJ2-6	once	.	TGTGCCAGCAGCTTAGCGCTCGGCTCTGGGGCCAACGTCCTGACTTTC	CASSLALGSGANVLTF
TRBV18	TRBJ2-1	.	TRBD2	TGTGCCAGCTCACCAGGGTCTAGCGGGAGTTACAATGAGCAGTTCTTC	CASSPGSSGSYNEQFF
TRBV2	TRBJ2-7	.	TRBD1	TGTGCCAGCAGTCCACAGGGGGGAAGCTCTTACGAGCAGTACTTC	CASSPQGGSSYEQYF
TRBV5-1	TRBJ2-3	.	.	TGCGCCAGCGGCGTTAACGGAGGTGGCGCAGATACGCAGTATTTT	CASGVNGGGADTQYF
TRBV27	TRBJ2-7	.	.	TGTGCCAGCAGACGAACGGGAGCTGGGGAGCAGTACTTC	CASRRTGAGEQYF
TRBV4-3	TRBJ1-1	.	.	TGCGCCAGCAGCCAAGATGTAATAATTAGCACTGAAGCTTTCTTT	CASSQDVIISTEAFF
TRBV21-1	TRBJ2-7	.	.	TGTGCCAGCAGCAAAGTTATCTCCGGGTCCTCCGAGCAGTACTTC	CASSKVISGSSEQYF
TRBV15	TRBJ1-5	.	TRBD1	TGTGCCACCAGCAGAGTGTCACAGGGGACTCAGCCCCAGCATTTT	CATSRVSQGTQPQHF
TRBV27	TRBJ2-7	.	TRBD1	TGTGCCAGCAGCCGGACAGGGGGGCTTTTGGAGCAGTACTTC	CASSRTGGLLEQYF
TRBV7-9	TRBJ2-7	.	.	TGTGCCAGCAGCGACGCACAGGAGACCTACGAGCAGTACTTC	CASSDAQETYEQYF
TRBV7-9	TRBJ1-4	.	TRBD1	TGTGCCAGCAGCTTAAGCGGGGACAGGGGCGAAAAACTGTTTTTT	CASSLSGDRGEKLFF
TRBV7-2	TRBJ1-6	.	TRBD1	TGTGCCAGCAGCTCAGGGGACAGGGGGAATTCACCCCTCCACTTT	CASSSGDRGNSPLHF
TRBV5-6	TRBJ2-1	.	TRBD2	TGTGCCAGCAGCCCTCCTAGCGGCCTAACGGGGAATGAGCAGTTCTTC	CASSPPSGLTGNEQFF
TRBV5-8	TRBJ1-1	.	.	TGTGCCAGCAGCCCGACTCGGGACACGACTGAAGCTTTCTTT	CASSPTRDTTEAFF
TRBV28	TRBJ1-5	.	.	TGTGCCAGCAGCCCATCGGGGCAGCCCCAGCATTTT	CASSPSGQPQHF
TRBV7-3	TRBJ1-4	.	.	TGTGCCAGCAGCCCAACGGGGGGAAGCGATGAAAAACTGTTTTTT	CASSPTGGSDEKLFF
TRBV9	TRBJ2-1	.	TRBD2	TGTGCCAGCAGTGGGACTAGCGGGATAATTAATGAGCAGTTCTTC	CASSGTSGIINEQFF
TRBV4-2	TRBJ2-5	.	TRBD2	TGTGCCAGTAGACCTAGCGGGGGGGCCCAAGAGACCCAGTACTTC	CASRPSGGAQETQYF
TRBV7-6	TRBJ2-7	.	.	TGTGCCAGCAGCTTAGGAGACACCTACGAGCAGTACTTC	CASSLGDTYEQYF
TRBV7-8	TRBJ1-5	.	.	TGTGCCAGCAGCTTAGGGAGACAGGAGTACAATCAGCCCCAGCATTTT	CASSLGRQEYNQPQHF
TRBV19	TRBJ2-3	.	TRBD2	TGTGCCACCCAACCAGTAGGTAGCGGGGGGCGAGATACGCAGTATTTT	CATQPVGSGGRDTQYF
TRBV7-2	TRBJ1-2	.	TRBD1	TGTGCCAGCAGCTCCCCATGGACAGGAAGCGGTGTTGGCTACACCTTC	CASSSPWTGSGVGYTF
TRBV29-1	TRBJ2-5	.	.	TGCAGCGTTGAACCAACGGAGGCCCAGTACTTC	CSVEPTEAQYF
TRBV30	TRBJ2-7	.	TRBD2	TGTGCCTGGAGTGCTGAGCGGGGGTCCTACGAGCAGTACTTC	CAWSAERGSYEQYF
TRBV30	TRBJ1-1	.	.	TGTGCCTGGAGTGTCGCGGGCATGAACACTGAAGCTTTCTTT	CAWSVAGMNTEAFF
TRBV30	TRBJ1-2	.	.	TGTGCCTGGAGGTTGGGGCATGGCTACACCTTC	CAWRLGHGYTF
TRBV7-6	TRBJ1-5	.	.	TGTGCCAGCAGCTTAGAGGGGGGGAGGGGTAACAGGGTCAATCAGCCCCAGCATTTT	CASSLEGGRGNRVNQPQHF
TRBV5-6	TRBJ2-5	.	.	TGTGCCAGCAGCTTGGGGAGTCAAGAGACCCAGTACTTC	CASSLGSQETQYF